What follows are 20 T cell receptor beta chains derived from one specimen sequenced in a study of T cells in Graves' hyperthyroidism and ophthalmopathy. Using RNA transcripts as the source, TCR beta CDR3 regions were amplified. The HTBI primer set drove a first-round RT-PCR of the TCR CDR3. TCRdb reanalysed the multiplex PCR reads using MiXCR and keeps one entry per CDR3 protein. This table holds approximately 360,000 distinct CDR3 sequences, around a quarter found once. Sequenced sample: blood. These receptors all stem from a man aged 50 or older with Graves' hyperthyroidism.

In its sample, this clonotype was seen many times. J is TRBJ2-3 and V is TRBV2, with 14 positions matching TRBD2. CDR1 is SNHLY, CDR2 FYNNEI, per germline. This CDR3 has 15 residues. Trimming took 8 bases from V and 6 from J; bases not matched to a gene: 7. The CDR3: CASGTSGRASDTQYF. The DNA for the CDR3 is TGTGCCAGCGGGACTAGCGGGAGAGCGTCCGATACGCAGTATTTT.

The V and J genes are TRBV24-1 and TRBJ2-7; TRBD2 is a possible D gene (6 bases). Trimming took off 3 bases at V and 2 bases at J, with 13 bases between the two ends. This CDR3 has 15 amino acids. From germline, CDR1 is KGHDR and CDR2 SFDVKD. DNA of the CDR3: TGTGCCACCAGTGATGCGGGGAGGTCTACCTACGAGCAGTACTTC. Its translation is CATSDAGRSTYEQYF.

The chain has TRBV20-1 and TRBJ2-2; D is uncertain. Looked up from germline, CDR1 is DFQATT and CDR2 is SNEGSKA (reference sequence). CDR3 length: 11 amino acids. Trimming left V 0 bases short and J 7 bases short, with 3 bases between. This CDR3 reads CSARDFGELFF. The CDR3 DNA reads as TGCAGTGCTAGAGATTTCGGGGAGCTGTTTTTT.

Ten or more counts support this clonotype. This chain links TRBV28 with TRBJ2-7; TRBD2 matches at 9 bases. Germline V gene lookup returns CDR1 MDHEN and CDR2 SYDVKM. The CDR3 length is 14 residues. With 6 bases clipped from V and 0 bases from J, the junction kept 3 bases outside the gene matches. CDR3 in amino acids: CASRLSGGSYEQYF. CDR3 nucleotides: TGTGCCAGCAGACTTAGCGGGGGCTCCTACGAGCAGTACTTC.

The J gene is TRBJ1-4, the V gene TRBV20-1; D not resolved. V shed 4 bases and J shed 7 bases, with 19 bases lying between them. Germline V gives CDR1 DFQATT, CDR2 SNEGSKA (reference sequence). There are 15 residues in the CDR3. CDR3 residues: CSATKHEGSGEKLFF. DNA for the CDR3: TGCAGTGCTACCAAGCACGAGGGCAGTGGTGAAAAACTGTTTTTT.

The chain has TRBV6-1 and TRBJ2-7, with D hard to call. The CDR3 spans 11 residues. Germline lookup yields CDR1 MNHNS and CDR2 SASEGT. V was cut by 10 bases and J by 3 bases, with 10 bases left in between. CDR3 residues: CAIRFHYEQYF. DNA of the CDR3: TGTGCCATCCGTTTCCACTACGAGCAGTACTTC.

This clonotype was found a few times. This chain joins TRBV7-9 and TRBJ2-1; 9 bases are shared with TRBD2. The CDR3 length is 14 residues. Germline loops: CDR1 SEHNR, CDR2 FQNEAQ (reference sequence). Germline trimming cut 5 bases from V and 7 bases from J; bases unmatched to any gene: 6. The CDR3 sequence is CASSARGRVNEQFF. Written as DNA, the CDR3 is TGTGCCAGCAGCGCCCGCGGGAGGGTTAATGAGCAGTTCTTC.

This clonotype came up many times. CDR3 coding DNA: TGTGCCAGCAGTTTAGCGGGGGGCTATGGCTACACCTTC. This encodes CASSLAGGYGYTF. V usage is TRBV28 and J usage is TRBJ1-2; tentatively, D is TRBD1 (5 bases). The CDR3 has 13 residues. V gave up 2 bases and J gave up 4 bases, with 8 bases separating them. Germline V lookup: CDR1 MDHEN, CDR2 SYDVKM.

This clonotype was counted only a few times. V is TRBV24-1 and J is TRBJ2-3; tentatively, D is TRBD2 (5 bases). Germline CDR1 is KGHDR and CDR2 is SFDVKD. V lost 1 base and J lost 1, with 11 bases in between. The length of the CDR3 is 16 residues. The DNA for the CDR3 is TGTGCCACCAGTGATTTCCCGGCGGAGGGCACAGATACGCAGTATTTT. Protein: CATSDFPAEGTDTQYF.

The chain links TRBV7-9 to TRBJ1-2; weak D call: TRBD1 (6 bases). Trimming stripped 8 bases from V and 5 bases from J, with 27 bases between. The CDR3 contains 17 residues. Germline V gene sequence: CDR1 SEHNR, CDR2 FQNEAQ (reference sequence). The CDR3 DNA reads as TGTGCCAGCTCGTCTATAAGGAGGGCACAGGGTGGTTATGGCTACACCTTC. This gives the protein CASSSIRRAQGGYGYTF.

This clonotype was counted at least ten times. The rearrangement links TRBV28 to TRBJ2-3; D is ambiguous. The CDR3 has 17 residues. Germline CDR1 and CDR2: MDHEN and SYDVKM. V lost 6 bases, J lost 4 bases, and 23 bases lay in between. The CDR3 DNA sequence: TGTGCCAGCAGGTCCGCCTATACCCCATCGGTGTCAGATACGCAGTATTTT. Its protein product is CASRSAYTPSVSDTQYF.

This clonotype was observed at least ten times. The gene calls are TRBV5-1 and TRBJ2-7; D gene ambiguous. CDR1 is SGHRS, CDR2 YFSETQ, per germline. V dropped 0 bases and J dropped 2 bases, with 9 bases sitting between them. The CDR3 extends over 14 amino acids. CDR3: CASSLEDPTYEQYF. Written as DNA, the CDR3 is TGCGCCAGCAGCTTGGAGGATCCTACCTACGAGCAGTACTTC. The entire variable domain, with the rest obtained from reference TRBV5-1 and TRBJ2-7, is as follows: KAGVTQTPRYLIKTRGQQVTLSCSPISGHRSVSWYQQTPGQGLQFLFEYFSETQRNKGNFPGRFSGRQFSNSRSEMNVSTLELGDSALYLCASSLEDPTYEQYFGPGTRLTVT.

The chain joins TRBV20-1 to TRBJ2-2, with TRBD2 as a possible D gene (6 bases). The CDR3 length is 13 residues. The germline V gene has CDR1 DFQATT and CDR2 SNEGSKA (reference sequence). Trimming left V 3 bases short and J 5 bases short, with 10 bases between. The CDR3 DNA reads TGCAGTGCTAGTTCTAGCGTTACCGGGGAGCTGTTTTTT. Protein product: CSASSSVTGELFF.

This chain uses TRBV18 with TRBJ2-1; D might be TRBD1 or TRBD2, each matching 5 bases. Between the trimmed V and J ends, which lost 7 bases and 10 bases, there was a span of 14 bases. CDR1 and CDR2 from the germline V gene are KGHSH and LQKENI. This CDR3 has 12 residues. Written as DNA, the CDR3 is TGTGCCAGCTTCTCAGGGTCGGGAGAGCAGTTCTTC. Translation gives CASFSGSGEQFF.

The chain uses TRBV6-1 and TRBJ2-1, with 10 bases matching TRBD2. V was pared by 6 bases and J by 2 bases, with 13 bases of the junction left unmatched. Germline lookup yields CDR1 MNHNS and CDR2 SASEGT. CDR3 length: 18 amino acids. CDR3 sequence: CASRSRTSGTPPYNEQFF. CDR3 DNA: TGTGCCAGCAGATCGCGGACTAGCGGTACTCCCCCCTACAATGAGCAGTTCTTC.

In this sample, this clonotype turned up many times. The rearrangement uses TRBV6-1 and TRBJ2-3; D is undetermined. Trimming took off 7 bases at V and 0 bases at J, with 8 bases between the two ends. The CDR3 is 13 amino acids. Germline loops: CDR1 MNHNS, CDR2 SASEGT. The CDR3 spells CASMSGSTDTQYF. The CDR3 bases are TGTGCCAGCATGTCCGGAAGCACAGATACGCAGTATTTT.

This clonotype showed up just a few times. The chain combines TRBV6-5 with TRBJ1-4, with D tentatively TRBD1 (5 bases). This CDR3 contains 15 residues. Per germline, CDR1 MNHEY and CDR2 SVGAGI. Trimming took 0 bases from V and 3 from J, leaving 8 bases between them. The CDR3: CASSYSDTPNEKLFF. In nucleotides, the CDR3 is TGTGCCAGCAGTTACTCGGACACCCCTAATGAAAAACTGTTTTTT.

This clonotype has just a few counts. The V and J genes are TRBV10-3 and TRBJ2-5, with TRBD1 identical over 7 bases. Per the germline V gene, CDR1 is ENHRY and CDR2 is SYGVKD. V lost 4 bases to trimming and J lost 4 bases; unmatched junction nucleotides: 6. The length of the CDR3 is 14 residues. CDR3 in DNA: TGTGCCATCAGTGGAGACAGGGCGGGAGAGACCCAGTACTTC. It codes for CAISGDRAGETQYF.

The gene calls are TRBV12-3 or TRBV12-4 and TRBJ1-6; D is possibly TRBD1 (5 bases). Trimming left V 7 bases short and J 9 bases short, with 13 bases between. The CDR3 is 13 residues long. The CDR3 spells CASKHRDPSPLHF. The DNA of the CDR3 is TGTGCCAGCAAACACCGGGACCCTTCACCCCTCCACTTT.

The chain has TRBV5-1 and TRBJ1-2; D might be TRBD1 (5 bases). This CDR3 spans 16 amino acids. Trimming took off 3 bases at V and 4 bases at J, with 19 bases between the two ends. Germline loops: CDR1 SGHRS, CDR2 YFSETQ. For the CDR3, the DNA is TGCGCCAGCAGCTATGGACCCGGAGGGGATGGCTATGGCTACACCTTC. Its translation is CASSYGPGGDGYGYTF.